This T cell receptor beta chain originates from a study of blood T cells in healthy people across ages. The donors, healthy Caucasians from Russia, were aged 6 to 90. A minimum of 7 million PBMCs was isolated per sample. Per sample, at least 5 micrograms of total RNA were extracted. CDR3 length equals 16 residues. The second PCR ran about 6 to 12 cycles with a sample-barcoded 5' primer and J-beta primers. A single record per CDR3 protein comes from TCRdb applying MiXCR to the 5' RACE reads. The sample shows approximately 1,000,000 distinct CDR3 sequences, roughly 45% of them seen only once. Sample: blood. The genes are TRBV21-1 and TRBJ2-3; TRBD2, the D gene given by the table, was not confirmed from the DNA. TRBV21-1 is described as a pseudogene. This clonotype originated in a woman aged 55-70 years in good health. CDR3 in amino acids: CASSPPGTSIIDTQYF. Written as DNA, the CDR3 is TGTGCCAGCAGCCCGCCCGGGACTAGCATCATAGATACGCAGTATTTT.